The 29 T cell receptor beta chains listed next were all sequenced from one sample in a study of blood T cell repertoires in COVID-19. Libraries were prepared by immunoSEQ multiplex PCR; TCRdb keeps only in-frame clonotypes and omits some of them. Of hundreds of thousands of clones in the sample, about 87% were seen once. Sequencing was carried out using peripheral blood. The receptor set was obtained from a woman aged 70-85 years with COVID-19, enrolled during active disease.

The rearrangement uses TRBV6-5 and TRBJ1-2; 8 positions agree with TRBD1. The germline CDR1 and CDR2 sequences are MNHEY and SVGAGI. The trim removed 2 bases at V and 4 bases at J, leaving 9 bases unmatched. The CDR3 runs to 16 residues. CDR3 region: CASSYNNAGGSYGYTF. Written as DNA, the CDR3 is TGTGCCAGCAGTTACAACAATGCAGGGGGCTCCTATGGCTACACCTTC.

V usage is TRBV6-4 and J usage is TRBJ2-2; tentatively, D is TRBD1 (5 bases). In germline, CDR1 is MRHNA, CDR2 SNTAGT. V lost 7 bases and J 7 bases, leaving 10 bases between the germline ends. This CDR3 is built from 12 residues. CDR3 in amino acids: CASTSGYGELFF. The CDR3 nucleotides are TGTGCCAGCACCTCAGGGTACGGGGAGCTGTTTTTT.

The CDR3 DNA reads as TGTGCCAGCAGACCTAGCGGGAGTCCTTTTGAGCAGTTCTTC. Its protein is CASRPSGSPFEQFF. V is TRBV6-2 or TRBV6-3 and J is TRBJ2-1; 10 nucleotides align to TRBD2. CDR1 and CDR2 (germline): MNHEY, SVGEGT. CDR3 length: 14 residues. The V and J ends lost 6 bases and 9 bases, in that order; junction bases with no gene match: 8.

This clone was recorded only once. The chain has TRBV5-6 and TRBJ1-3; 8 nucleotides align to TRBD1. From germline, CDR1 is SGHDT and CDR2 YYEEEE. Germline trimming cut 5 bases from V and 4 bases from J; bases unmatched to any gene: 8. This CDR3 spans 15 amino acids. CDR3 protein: CASSSTGAGGNTIYF. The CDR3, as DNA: TGTGCCAGCAGTTCGACAGGGGCTGGAGGAAACACCATATATTTT.

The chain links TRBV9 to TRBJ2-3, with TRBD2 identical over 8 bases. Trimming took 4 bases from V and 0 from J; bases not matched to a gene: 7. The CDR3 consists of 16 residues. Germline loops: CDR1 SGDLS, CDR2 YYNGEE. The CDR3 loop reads CASSPGTRSSTDTQYF. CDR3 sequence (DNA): TGTGCCAGCAGCCCAGGGACTAGAAGTAGCACAGATACGCAGTATTTT.

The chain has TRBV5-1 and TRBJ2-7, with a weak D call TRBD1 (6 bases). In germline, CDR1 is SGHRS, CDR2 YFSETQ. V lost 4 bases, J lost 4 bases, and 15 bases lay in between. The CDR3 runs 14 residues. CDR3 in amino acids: CASSNQGLRYEQYF. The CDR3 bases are TGCGCCAGCAGCAACCAGGGGTTAAGATACGAGCAGTACTTC. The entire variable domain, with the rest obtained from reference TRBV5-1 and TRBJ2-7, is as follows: KAGVTQTPRYLIKTRGQQVTLSCSPISGHRSVSWYQQTPGQGLQFLFEYFSETQRNKGNFPGRFSGRQFSNSRSEMNVSTLELGDSALYLCASSNQGLRYEQYFGPGTRLTVT.

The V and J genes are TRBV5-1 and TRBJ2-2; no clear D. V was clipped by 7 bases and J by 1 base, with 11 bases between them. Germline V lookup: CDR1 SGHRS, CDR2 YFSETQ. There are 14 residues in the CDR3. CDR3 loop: CASLGDLNTGELFF. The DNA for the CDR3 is TGCGCCAGCCTTGGAGACTTGAACACCGGGGAGCTGTTTTTT.

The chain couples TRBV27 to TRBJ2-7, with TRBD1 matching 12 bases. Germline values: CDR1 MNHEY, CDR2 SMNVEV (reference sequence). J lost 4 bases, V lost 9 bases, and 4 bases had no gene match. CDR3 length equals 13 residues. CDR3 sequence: CASGTGGPYEQYF. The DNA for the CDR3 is TGTGCCAGTGGGACAGGGGGCCCTTACGAGCAGTACTTC.

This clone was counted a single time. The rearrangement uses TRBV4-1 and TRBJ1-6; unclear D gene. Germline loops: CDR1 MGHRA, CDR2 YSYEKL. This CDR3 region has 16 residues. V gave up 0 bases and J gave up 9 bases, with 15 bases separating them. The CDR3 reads CASSQESGQKGSPLHF. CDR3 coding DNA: TGCGCCAGCAGCCAAGAATCGGGTCAGAAAGGTTCACCCCTCCACTTT.

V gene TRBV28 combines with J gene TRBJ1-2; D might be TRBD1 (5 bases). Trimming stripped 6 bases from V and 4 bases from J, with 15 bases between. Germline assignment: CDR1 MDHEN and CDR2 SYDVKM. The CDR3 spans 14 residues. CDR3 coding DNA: TGTGCCAGCAGCCTGACGGGGGAGATCTATGGCTACACCTTC. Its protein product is CASSLTGEIYGYTF.

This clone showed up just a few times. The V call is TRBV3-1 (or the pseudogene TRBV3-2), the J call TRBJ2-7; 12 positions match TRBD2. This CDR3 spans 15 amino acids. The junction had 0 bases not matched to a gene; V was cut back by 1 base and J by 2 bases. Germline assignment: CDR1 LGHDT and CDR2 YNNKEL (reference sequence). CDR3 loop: CASSQGLAGAYEQYF. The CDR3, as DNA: TGTGCCAGCAGCCAAGGACTAGCGGGAGCCTACGAGCAGTACTTC.

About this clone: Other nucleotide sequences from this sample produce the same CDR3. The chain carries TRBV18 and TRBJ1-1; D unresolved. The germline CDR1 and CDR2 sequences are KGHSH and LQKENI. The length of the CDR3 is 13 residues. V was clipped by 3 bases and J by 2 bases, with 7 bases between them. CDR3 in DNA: TGTGCCAGCTCACCCGGAGTCAACACTGAAGCTTTCTTT. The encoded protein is CASSPGVNTEAFF.

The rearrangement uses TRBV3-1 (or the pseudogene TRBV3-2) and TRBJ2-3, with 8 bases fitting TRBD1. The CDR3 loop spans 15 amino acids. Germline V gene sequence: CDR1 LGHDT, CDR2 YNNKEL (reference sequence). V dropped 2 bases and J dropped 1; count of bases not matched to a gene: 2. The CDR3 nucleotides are TGTGCCAGCAGCCAACCGGGACAGGGCACAGATACGCAGTATTTT. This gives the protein CASSQPGQGTDTQYF.

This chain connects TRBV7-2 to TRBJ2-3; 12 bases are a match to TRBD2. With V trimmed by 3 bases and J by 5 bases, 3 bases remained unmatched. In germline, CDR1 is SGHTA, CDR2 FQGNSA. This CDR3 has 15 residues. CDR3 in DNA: TGTGCCAGCAGCTTCACTAGCGGGAGGATAGATACGCAGTATTTT. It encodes CASSFTSGRIDTQYF.

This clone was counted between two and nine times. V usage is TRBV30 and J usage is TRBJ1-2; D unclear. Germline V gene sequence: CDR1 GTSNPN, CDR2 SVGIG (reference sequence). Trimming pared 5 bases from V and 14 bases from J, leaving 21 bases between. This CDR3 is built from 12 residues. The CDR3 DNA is TGTGCCTGGGGAGTGGCAGGCCCTTTCATTACCTTC. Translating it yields CAWGVAGPFITF.

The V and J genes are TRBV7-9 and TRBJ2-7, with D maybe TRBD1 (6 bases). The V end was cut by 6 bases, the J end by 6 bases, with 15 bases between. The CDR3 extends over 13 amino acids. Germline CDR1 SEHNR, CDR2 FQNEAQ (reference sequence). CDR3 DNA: TGTGCCAGCAGAAATACAGGGTCGGGCGAGCAGTACTTC. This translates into CASRNTGSGEQYF.

In DNA, the CDR3 is TGTGCCACCCGGATGACAGGGGAAGGCATGGTAAACAATGAGCAGTTCTTC. Amino acid sequence: CATRMTGEGMVNNEQFF. V gene TRBV10-3 combines with J gene TRBJ2-1, with 8 bases lining up with TRBD1. Unmatched junction bases numbered 19, after V lost 10 bases and J lost 5 bases. Germline V gene lookup returns CDR1 ENHRY and CDR2 SYGVKD. The CDR3 extends over 17 amino acids.

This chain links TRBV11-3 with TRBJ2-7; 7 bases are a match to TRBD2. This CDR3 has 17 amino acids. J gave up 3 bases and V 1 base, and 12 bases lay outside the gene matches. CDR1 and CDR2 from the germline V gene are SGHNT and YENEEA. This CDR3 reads CASSLGTGTTVFYEQYF. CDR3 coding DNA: TGTGCCAGCAGCTTAGGAACCGGGACTACCGTGTTCTACGAGCAGTACTTC.

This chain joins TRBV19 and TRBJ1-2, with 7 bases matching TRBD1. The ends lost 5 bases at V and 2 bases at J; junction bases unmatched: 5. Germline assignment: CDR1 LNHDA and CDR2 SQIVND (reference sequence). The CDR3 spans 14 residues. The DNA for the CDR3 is TGTGCCAGTAGTGTACAGGGGACCAACTATGGCTACACCTTC. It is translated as CASSVQGTNYGYTF. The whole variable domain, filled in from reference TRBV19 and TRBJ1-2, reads DGGITQSPKYLFRKEGQNVTLSCEQNLNHDAMYWYRQDPGQGLRLIYYSQIVNDFQKGDIAEGYSVSREKKESFPLTVTSAQKNPTAFYLCASSVQGTNYGYTFGSGTRLTVV.

The CDR3 sequence is CAWSVLGPRDYGYTF. CDR3 bases: TGTGCCTGGAGTGTACTGGGGCCGCGAGATTATGGCTACACCTTC. This rearrangement joins TRBV30 to TRBJ1-2; weak D call: TRBD1 (5 bases). This CDR3 is built from 15 residues. Germline V gene lookup returns CDR1 GTSNPN and CDR2 SVGIG (reference sequence). Between the trimmed V and J ends, which lost 0 bases and 5 bases, there was a span of 16 bases.

CDR3 region: CASSEATGGADGYTF. In DNA, the CDR3 is TGTGCCAGTAGTGAGGCAACAGGGGGCGCGGATGGCTACACCTTC. The chain joins TRBV19 to TRBJ1-2; 9 nucleotides agree with TRBD1. V lost 5 bases and J lost 6; bases outside the gene matches: 10. The CDR3 runs to 15 residues. From germline, CDR1 is LNHDA and CDR2 SQIVND (reference sequence).

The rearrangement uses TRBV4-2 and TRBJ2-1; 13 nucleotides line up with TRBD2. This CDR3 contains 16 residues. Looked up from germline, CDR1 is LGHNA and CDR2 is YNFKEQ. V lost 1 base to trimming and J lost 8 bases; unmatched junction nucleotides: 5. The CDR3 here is CASSQGTSGRADEQFF. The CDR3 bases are TGTGCCAGCAGCCAAGGAACTAGCGGGAGGGCCGATGAGCAGTTCTTC.

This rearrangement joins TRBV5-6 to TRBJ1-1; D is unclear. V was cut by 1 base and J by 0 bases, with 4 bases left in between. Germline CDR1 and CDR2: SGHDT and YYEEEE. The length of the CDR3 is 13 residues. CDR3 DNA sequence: TGTGCCAGCAGCTTGATCTTGAACACTGAAGCTTTCTTT. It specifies CASSLILNTEAFF.

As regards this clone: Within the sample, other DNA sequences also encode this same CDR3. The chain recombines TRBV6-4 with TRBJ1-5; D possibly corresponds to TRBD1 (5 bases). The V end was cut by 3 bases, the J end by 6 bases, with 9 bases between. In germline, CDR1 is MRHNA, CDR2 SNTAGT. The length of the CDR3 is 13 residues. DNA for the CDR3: TGTGCCAGCAGTGAGCAGGGTGGTCAGCCCCAGCATTTT. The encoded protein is CASSEQGGQPQHF.

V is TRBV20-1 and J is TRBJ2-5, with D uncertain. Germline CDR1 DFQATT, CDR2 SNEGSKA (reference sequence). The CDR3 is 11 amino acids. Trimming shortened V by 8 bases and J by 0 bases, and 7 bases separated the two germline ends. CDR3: CSPEDQETQYF. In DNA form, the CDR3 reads TGCAGTCCCGAGGACCAAGAGACCCAGTACTTC.

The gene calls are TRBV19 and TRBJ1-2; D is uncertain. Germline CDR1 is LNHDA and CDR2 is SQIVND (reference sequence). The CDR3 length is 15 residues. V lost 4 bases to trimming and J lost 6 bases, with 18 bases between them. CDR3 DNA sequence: TGTGCCAGTAGTAACACTGGGAGGGTAGGAAATGGCTACACCTTC. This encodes CASSNTGRVGNGYTF.

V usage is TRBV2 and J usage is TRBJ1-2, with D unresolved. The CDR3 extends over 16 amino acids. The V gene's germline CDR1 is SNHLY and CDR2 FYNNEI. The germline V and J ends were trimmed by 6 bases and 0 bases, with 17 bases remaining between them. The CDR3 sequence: CASSDHRGRANYGYTF. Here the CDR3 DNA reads TGTGCCAGCAGCGACCATCGGGGTCGGGCTAACTATGGCTACACCTTC.

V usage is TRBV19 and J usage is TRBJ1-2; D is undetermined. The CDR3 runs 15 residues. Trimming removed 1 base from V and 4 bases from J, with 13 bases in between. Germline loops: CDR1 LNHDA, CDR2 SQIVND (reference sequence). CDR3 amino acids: CASSIGIRDTYGYTF. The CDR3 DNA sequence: TGTGCCAGTAGTATAGGTATCCGAGACACCTATGGCTACACCTTC.

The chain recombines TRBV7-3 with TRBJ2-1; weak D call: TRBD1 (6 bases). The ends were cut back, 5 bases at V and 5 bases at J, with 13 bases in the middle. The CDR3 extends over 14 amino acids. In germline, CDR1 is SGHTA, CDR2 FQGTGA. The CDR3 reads CASSPHPGDNEQFF. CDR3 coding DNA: TGTGCCAGCAGCCCCCATCCAGGGGACAATGAGCAGTTCTTC.